One sample yielded the 28 T cell receptor beta chains listed below, sequenced in a study of cytomegalovirus exposure and HLA in healthy donors. The PCR ran on 60 Vbeta and 13 Jbeta primers. Sequencing was performed with immunoSEQ multiplex PCR; in TCRdb, only in-frame clones are kept and a portion is missing. The sample includes 150,000 or so clones, 60% to 80% of them seen just once. The sequenced material came from PBMCs. Source of these receptors: a woman aged 25 to 45 in good health and CMV-seronegative.

Concerning this clone itself: Within the sample, other DNA sequences also encode this same CDR3. This chain joins TRBV5-6 and TRBJ2-7; TRBD1 agrees at 9 bases. The CDR3 length is 14 residues. V lost 4 bases to trimming and J lost 1 base; unmatched junction nucleotides: 3. Germline V gene sequence: CDR1 SGHDT, CDR2 YYEEEE. CDR3 loop: CASSVTGGSYEQYF. CDR3 sequence (DNA): TGTGCCAGCAGCGTGACAGGGGGGTCCTACGAGCAGTACTTC.

The rearrangement uses TRBV2 and TRBJ2-7, with 13 bases fitting TRBD2. Looked up from germline, CDR1 is SNHLY and CDR2 is FYNNEI. Losses at the gene ends were 8 bases for V and 4 bases for J; bases not matched to a gene: 5. The CDR3 runs 14 residues. CDR3 in DNA: TGTGCCAGCGAACCGGGACTAGCGGGGTACGAGCAGTACTTC. Encoded protein: CASEPGLAGYEQYF.

The sample holds a few counts of this clone. The chain has TRBV5-1 and TRBJ1-3; D is undetermined. CDR1 is SGHRS and CDR2 is YFSETQ in the germline V gene. The CDR3 extends over 14 amino acids. Trimming took 4 bases from V and 0 from J, leaving 8 bases between them. The CDR3: CASSRTGSGNTIYF. The CDR3 bases are TGCGCCAGCAGCAGGACTGGCTCTGGAAACACCATATATTTT.

The chain is built from TRBV9 and TRBJ2-7; D not certain. The CDR3 contains 15 residues. V lost 0 bases and J lost 2, with 12 bases in between. The germline CDR1 and CDR2 sequences are SGDLS and YYNGEE. This CDR3 is CASSVAISEAYEQYF. The CDR3 DNA is TGTGCCAGCAGCGTAGCTATCAGTGAGGCCTACGAGCAGTACTTC.

The V call is TRBV29-1, the J call TRBJ1-3; TRBD1 might be the D (6 bases). The CDR3 loop spans 14 amino acids. The V end was cut by 2 bases, the J end by 2 bases, with 10 bases between. From germline, CDR1 is SQVTM and CDR2 ANQGSEA. In DNA form, the CDR3 reads TGCAGCGTTGAACCGACAGGTACTGGAAACACCATATATTTT. Translation: CSVEPTGTGNTIYF.

The V and J genes are TRBV5-1 and TRBJ2-5, with unresolved D. The J call may be wrong; the DNA end is better matched by TRBJ2-7. The V gene's germline CDR1 is SGHRS and CDR2 YFSETQ. The CDR3 loop spans 13 amino acids. CDR3 in DNA: TGCGCCAGCAGCACAGACGGCTCCTACGAGCAGTACTTC. Translation gives CASSTDGSYEQYF.

In its sample, this clone was seen a few times. The chain uses TRBV29-1 and TRBJ1-2, with 7 bases that match TRBD1. V shed 7 bases, J shed 1 base, and the junction held 9 bases outside the gene matches. The length of the CDR3 is 14 residues. The germline V gene encodes CDR1 SQVTM and CDR2 ANQGSEA. CDR3 sequence (DNA): TGCAGCGCACAATCGGGACAGAATAACTATGGCTACACCTTC. It codes for CSAQSGQNNYGYTF.

The rearrangement joins TRBV18 to TRBJ2-5; D perhaps matches TRBD2 (6 bases). The CDR3 runs 14 residues. Germline CDR1 is KGHSH and CDR2 is LQKENI. Trimming removed 2 bases from V and 4 bases from J, with 11 bases in between. In DNA form, the CDR3 reads TGTGCCAGCTCACCATCTGAAGCGGGAGAGACCCAGTACTTC. This sequence encodes CASSPSEAGETQYF.

This clone was picked up a small number of times. The chain uses TRBV9 and TRBJ2-2; maybe TRBD1 (5 bases). The CDR3 is 15 residues long. V lost 3 bases and J lost 6, with 15 bases in between. Germline values: CDR1 SGDLS, CDR2 YYNGEE. CDR3 DNA: TGTGCCAGCAGCGCCACAGGCTCCCTACCCGGGGAGCTGTTTTTT. Translating it yields CASSATGSLPGELFF.

In DNA, the CDR3 is TGCGCCAGCAGCCTGAGGGACACCAGCCAAGAGACCCAGTACTTC. Protein: CASSLRDTSQETQYF. V usage is TRBV4-1 and J usage is TRBJ2-5; possible D gene TRBD1, 6 bases. V was cut by 4 bases and J by 1 base, with 13 bases left in between. This CDR3 spans 15 amino acids. The germline V gene has CDR1 MGHRA and CDR2 YSYEKL.

This clone was counted only a few times. The genes are TRBV5-1 and TRBJ2-7, with TRBD2 identical over 9 bases. This CDR3 has 18 amino acids. In germline, CDR1 is SGHRS, CDR2 YFSETQ. The V and J ends lost 4 bases and 0 bases, in that order; junction bases with no gene match: 14. The CDR3 DNA reads TGCGCCAGCAGCGACGGGCCCAGTCAAGCGGGGGGCTCCTACGAGCAGTACTTC. Amino acid sequence: CASSDGPSQAGGSYEQYF.

The chain recombines TRBV5-1 with TRBJ2-1; 7 bases align to TRBD1. This CDR3 is 17 amino acids long. V dropped 1 base and J dropped 4; count of bases not matched to a gene: 11. Germline CDR1 reads SGHRS; CDR2 reads YFSETQ. The CDR3 region has the DNA TGCGCCAGCAGCTTGACATCCGGGACAGCAAGATACAATGAGCAGTTCTTC. Its translation: CASSLTSGTARYNEQFF.

This sequence joins TRBV6-1 and TRBJ1-1, with 9 bases lining up with TRBD1. This CDR3 spans 13 amino acids. Germline V lookup: CDR1 MNHNS, CDR2 SASEGT. The ends lost 9 bases at V and 1 base at J; junction bases unmatched: 3. The CDR3 is CASMTGGNTEAFF. CDR3 in DNA: TGTGCCAGTATGACAGGGGGGAACACTGAAGCTTTCTTT.

This sequence joins TRBV11-1 and TRBJ2-7; 8 bases fit TRBD1. Germline assignment: CDR1 SGHAT and CDR2 FQDESV (reference sequence). Trimming took 5 bases from V and 2 from J; bases not matched to a gene: 8. The CDR3 extends over 15 amino acids. In nucleotides, the CDR3 is TGTGCCAGCAGCCGTGGGACAGGTGGACCCTACGAGCAGTACTTC. Amino acids: CASSRGTGGPYEQYF.

This clone was counted a single time. The rearrangement joins TRBV7-9 to TRBJ2-7, with D possibly being TRBD1 (5 bases). The CDR3 is 13 residues long. The germline gives CDR1 SEHNR, CDR2 FQNEAQ (reference sequence). Trimming left V 4 bases short and J 6 bases short, with 13 bases between. The CDR3 bases are TGTGCCAGCAGCTCAATAACAGGATCCGAGCAGTACTTC. Residues: CASSSITGSEQYF.

The V call is TRBV6-5, the J call TRBJ1-2; D might be TRBD1 (5 bases). CDR1 and CDR2 from the germline V gene are MNHEY and SVGAGI. Trimming removed 0 bases from V and 3 bases from J, with 11 bases in between. The length of the CDR3 is 15 residues. The CDR3 DNA reads as TGTGCCAGCAGTTACTCGACAGATTTACACTATGGCTACACCTTC. Translated: CASSYSTDLHYGYTF.

Only a few counts were recorded for this clone. V usage is TRBV19 and J usage is TRBJ1-6, with 7 bases aligning to TRBD1. After removal of 1 base from V and 10 bases from J, the junction contained 4 bases not matched to a gene. CDR3 size: 14 residues. Germline V lookup: CDR1 LNHDA, CDR2 SQIVND (reference sequence). CDR3 sequence (DNA): TGTGCCAGTAGTATAGGAGGGGGCGAGTCACCCCTCCACTTT. Translation: CASSIGGGESPLHF. Full variable domain (outside the CDR3, taken from reference TRBV19 and TRBJ1-6): DGGITQSPKYLFRKEGQNVTLSCEQNLNHDAMYWYRQDPGQGLRLIYYSQIVNDFQKGDIAEGYSVSREKKESFPLTVTSAQKNPTAFYLCASSIGGGESPLHFGNGTRLTVT.

This chain connects TRBV2 to TRBJ1-2; D might be TRBD1 (5 bases). V lost 1 base and J 5 bases, leaving 8 bases between the germline ends. This CDR3 comprises 13 residues. Germline CDR1 is SNHLY and CDR2 is FYNNEI. Written as DNA, the CDR3 is TGTGCCAGCAGTGAAGAGGGGTTGTATGGCTACACCTTC. Translated: CASSEEGLYGYTF.

This clone was detected only a few times. J is TRBJ2-3 and V is TRBV28; the match to TRBD2 covers 8 bases. The CDR3 has 17 residues. CDR1 and CDR2 from the germline V gene are MDHEN and SYDVKM. V lost 6 bases and J lost 2; bases outside the gene matches: 13. The CDR3: CASSSRGGGHFTDTQYF. CDR3 sequence (DNA): TGTGCCAGCAGCAGTAGAGGCGGGGGGCATTTCACAGATACGCAGTATTTT.

In nucleotides, the CDR3 is TGTGCCAGCAGCTTTCAGGGAGGCTACGAGCAGTACTTC. Protein sequence: CASSFQGGYEQYF. The rearrangement joins TRBV5-4 to TRBJ2-7; a possible D gene is TRBD2 (6 bases). V lost 2 bases to trimming and J lost 3 bases, with 9 bases between them. Germline CDR1 SGHNT, CDR2 YYREEE (reference sequence). The CDR3 sequence is 13 residues long.

The V gene is TRBV14, the J gene TRBJ2-4; a possible D gene is TRBD2 (5 bases). Per germline, CDR1 SGHDN and CDR2 FVKESK. Trimming removed 1 base from V and 8 bases from J, with 12 bases in between. The CDR3 is made up of 14 amino acids. The CDR3 spells CASSQVATRDIQYF. CDR3 in DNA: TGTGCCAGCAGCCAAGTGGCTACGAGGGACATTCAGTACTTC.

This chain joins TRBV16 and TRBJ1-1; D is unresolved. The V end was cut by 0 bases, the J end by 0 bases, with 5 bases between. The germline CDR1 and CDR2 sequences are KGHSY and FQNENV. The CDR3 contains 14 residues. The CDR3 protein is CASSQSGLNTEAFF. The CDR3 region has the DNA TGTGCCAGCAGCCAATCGGGCCTGAACACTGAAGCTTTCTTT.

The V call is TRBV29-1, the J call TRBJ1-2; the D gene is possibly TRBD1 (6 bases). Trimming cost V 4 bases and J 6 bases, with 9 bases left between them. This CDR3 is built from 11 residues. Germline V gene lookup returns CDR1 SQVTM and CDR2 ANQGSEA. The CDR3 sequence is CSVAYRDGYTF. DNA for the CDR3: TGCAGCGTTGCGTACAGGGATGGCTACACCTTC.

The chain uses TRBV5-1 and TRBJ1-4, with D unclear. The germline V and J ends were trimmed by 0 bases and 8 bases, with 17 bases remaining between them. Per the germline V gene, CDR1 is SGHRS and CDR2 is YFSETQ. The CDR3 is 16 residues long. The CDR3 region has the DNA TGCGCCAGCAGCTTGGCCTCAAAGCAGCGGATAGAAAAACTGTTTTTT. Its protein product is CASSLASKQRIEKLFF.

This chain links TRBV6-5 with TRBJ1-2; D ambiguous. Deletions cut 5 bases from V and 5 bases from J, with 9 bases between. The CDR3 is made up of 12 amino acids. Germline V gene sequence: CDR1 MNHEY, CDR2 SVGAGI. CDR3: CASSPGEYGYTF. CDR3 DNA: TGTGCCAGCAGTCCAGGCGAGTATGGCTACACCTTC.

The chain's CDR3 is CATNVPGQGAGYTEAFF. The CDR3 nucleotides are TGCGCCACCAATGTCCCGGGACAGGGGGCCGGGTACACTGAAGCTTTCTTT. The chain joins TRBV10-2 to TRBJ1-1; 12 bases line up with TRBD1. CDR1 is WSHSY and CDR2 is SAAADI in the germline V gene. Trimming at V came to 10 bases and at J to 3 bases, leaving 15 bases not matched to a gene. The CDR3 contains 17 residues.

The chain links TRBV28 to TRBJ1-2, with D possibly matching TRBD1 (5 bases). Germline V lookup: CDR1 MDHEN, CDR2 SYDVKM. V lost 7 bases to trimming and J lost 1 base, with 13 bases between them. This CDR3 comprises 14 residues. CDR3 nucleotides: TGTGCCAGCACCCGACAGTCCCTTAACTATGGCTACACCTTC. Its translation: CASTRQSLNYGYTF.

Turning to this clone: Other nucleotide sequences from this sample produce the same CDR3. The chain is built from TRBV5-1 and TRBJ1-4; 9 bases line up with TRBD1. V was clipped by 4 bases and J by 8 bases; unmatched bases: 6. This CDR3 is built from 14 residues. CDR1 SGHRS and CDR2 YFSETQ come from the germline V gene. The CDR3 loop reads CASSADRGGEKLFF. DNA for the CDR3: TGCGCCAGCAGCGCGGACAGGGGTGGGGAAAAACTGTTTTTT.